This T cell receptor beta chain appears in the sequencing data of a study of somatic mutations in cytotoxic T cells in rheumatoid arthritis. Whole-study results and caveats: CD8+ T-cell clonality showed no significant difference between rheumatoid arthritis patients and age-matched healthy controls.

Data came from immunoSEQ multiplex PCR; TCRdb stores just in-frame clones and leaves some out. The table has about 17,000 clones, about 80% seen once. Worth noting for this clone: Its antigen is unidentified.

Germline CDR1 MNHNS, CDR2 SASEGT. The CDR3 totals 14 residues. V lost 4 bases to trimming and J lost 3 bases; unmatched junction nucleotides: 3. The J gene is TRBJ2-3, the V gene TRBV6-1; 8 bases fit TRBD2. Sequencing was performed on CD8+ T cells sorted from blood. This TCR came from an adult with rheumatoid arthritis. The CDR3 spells CASSGAGDTDTQYF. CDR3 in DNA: TGTGCCAGCAGTGGAGCGGGAGATACAGATACGCAGTATTTT.